The T cell receptor (beta chain) described here comes from a study of blood T cells in healthy people across ages (dated by TCRdb to between 2014 and 2016). Regarding the research as a whole: In model experiments, template switching captured roughly one uniquely barcoded TCR beta cDNA molecule for every two T cells. Two additional independent replicas of 1 million unique cDNA reads from the same blood draw were analyzed for two donors (one aged 18 to 30 and one aged 80 or older). To avoid experimental bias, donors of different ages were distributed randomly across sequencing lanes. Four age groups were formed from the donors: young (average 16 years), middle-aged (roughly 38), aged (approximately 60) and long-lived (around 82). Using deep sequencing normalized with unique cDNA molecular identifiers, the study measured how TCR beta repertoire diversity changes with age. Study-wide conclusions, independent of this receptor: As age increased, observed TCR beta diversity per million T cells dropped in a roughly linear way, and a significant reduction was already evident by age 40. Because profiling used bulk unsorted PBMCs, naive and antigen-experienced compartments could not be compared conclusively. Because donor CMV infection status was unknown, age-related changes in expanded clonotypes were potentially confounded. A strong correlation was found between observed TCR beta diversity and the percentage of naive T cells measured by flow cytometry. Compared with the aged group, the long-lived group had more naive CD4+ T cells, fewer expanded clones and increased TCR diversity, a pattern suggesting age selection. Estimates of total diversity from one million sequenced T cells were regarded as lower bounds and underestimates.

The CDR3 covers 13 residues, taking in both the cysteine and the phenylalanine. Solely the CDR3 DNA is kept, with 39 bases framed from the first base. Looking up the germline V gene yields CDR1 LGHNA and CDR2 YNFKEQ. V lost 1 base and J lost 13 bases; the stretch between them is 13 bases long. Library preparation was by 5' RACE. Sequencing used an Illumina HiSeq 2500. A second PCR of roughly 7 to 11 cycles was run with a J-beta primer mix and a sample-barcoded 5' primer. A unique molecular identifier was introduced onto each TCR beta cDNA molecule by a template-switch 5' adaptor carrying 12 random nucleotides. At least 2.5 million CDR3-containing paired-end reads were obtained from each sample. First-strand cDNA was synthesized from all RNA with the Mint cDNA synthesis kit, primed by a TRBC-specific oligonucleotide. All cDNA was treated with uracil-DNA glycosylase and then went through a first 18-cycle PCR with the universal primers M1SS and BC2_uni_R. For the original study's pipeline: For normalization, 1 million high-quality reads were randomly selected from each sample, with every read carrying a distinct molecular identifier. Instead of being binned into consensus sequences, reads that shared molecular identifiers were thrown out. MiTCR, with a Q25 quality threshold and the strictest error-elimination algorithm, was used for CDR3 identification, clonotype clustering and error correction. A nonparametric unseen species model with Euler transformation was used to estimate lower-bound total TCR beta diversity. Through fastp at Q25 and MiXCR, TCRdb rebuilt clones from the public reads, retaining in-frame beta chains. Entries that share a CDR3 protein sequence are merged under the most common genes and DNA. The authors' filters were not applied to this entry. Present in this sample are about 970,000 distinct CDR3 sequences, roughly 47% of which were seen just once. The top ten constitute 20% to 25% of the sample.

As for this clonotype: It lacks a known antigen. No much larger clone is present one base from it, and per-base qualities are unavailable.

Systemically healthy Caucasian individuals from Russia, 35 to 50 in total and aged roughly 6 to 95 years, were included as donors. Each donor gave about 10 milliliters of peripheral blood, drawn into EDTA-treated Vacutainer tubes. Ficoll-Paque density-gradient centrifugation was used to isolate PBMCs, with at least 7 million per sample. Total RNA, at least 5 micrograms per sample, was extracted from PBMCs with Trizol reagent. Naive CD45RAhigh/CD27high T cell percentages were measured by flow cytometry on a PBMC aliquot from every donor. This clonotype was sampled from an older woman in good health. The V gene is TRBV4-2 and the J gene is TRBJ2-2, with TRBD2 perhaps the D gene, on 5 matching bases. The sample consisted of blood. For the CDR3, the sequence is CASSQVVGRGLFF. The nucleotide sequence is TGTGCCAGCAGCCAAGTCGTGGGCCGGGGGCTGTTTTTT.